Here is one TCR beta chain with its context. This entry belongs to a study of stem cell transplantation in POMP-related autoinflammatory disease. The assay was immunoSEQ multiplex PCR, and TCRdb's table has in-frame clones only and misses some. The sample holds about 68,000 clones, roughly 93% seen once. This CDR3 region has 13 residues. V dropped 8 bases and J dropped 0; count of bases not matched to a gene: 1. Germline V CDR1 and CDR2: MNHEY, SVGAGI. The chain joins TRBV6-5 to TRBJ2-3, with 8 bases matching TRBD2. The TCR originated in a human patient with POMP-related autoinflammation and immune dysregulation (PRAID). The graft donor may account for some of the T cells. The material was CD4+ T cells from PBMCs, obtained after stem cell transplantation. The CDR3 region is CASSSGSTDTQYF. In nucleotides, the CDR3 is TGTGCCAGCTCTAGCGGGAGCACAGATACGCAGTATTTT.